This T cell receptor beta chain derives from a study of identical twins. Study observations and caveats: Models underestimated how often monozygotic twins shared out-of-frame TCR alpha. Invariant MAIT and iNKT cells may have partly biased zero-insertion analyses.

In TCRdb, the 5' RACE reads were re-called with MiXCR into one record per CDR3 protein. The sample lists a few hundred thousand distinct CDR3 sequences; about 13% were seen once. About this clonotype itself: The antigen remains undetermined.

CDR3 length equals 15 residues. The J segment lost 4 bases and the V segment lost 4 bases, leaving 4 bases of the junction unmatched. Germline values: CDR1 SGHDT, CDR2 YYEEEE. The sample also formed part of further work on yellow fever vaccine responses in identical twins. That work adds: Twins reportedly showed a vaccine T cell response that seemed partly convergent and partly personalized.

The TCR was taken from a young woman in good health. The chain joins TRBV5-6 to TRBJ1-4; 10 bases match TRBD1. Sequenced material: CD4+ T cells sorted from blood. CDR3 nucleotides: TGTGCCAGCAGCACCGGGACAGGGGTTAATGAAAAACTGTTTTTT. The encoded protein is CASSTGTGVNEKLFF.